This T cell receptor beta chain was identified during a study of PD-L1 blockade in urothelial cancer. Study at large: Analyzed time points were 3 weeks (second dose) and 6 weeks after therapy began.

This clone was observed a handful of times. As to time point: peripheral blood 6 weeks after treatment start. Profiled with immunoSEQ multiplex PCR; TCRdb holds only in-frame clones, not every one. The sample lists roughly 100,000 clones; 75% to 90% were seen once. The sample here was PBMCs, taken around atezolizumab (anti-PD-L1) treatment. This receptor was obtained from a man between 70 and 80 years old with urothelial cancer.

DNA of the CDR3: TGTGCCAGTAGTATTCCGCGACGGACAGACAATTCACCCCTCCACTTT. Translated, it gives CASSIPRRTDNSPLHF. V gene TRBV19 combines with J gene TRBJ1-6, with D possibly being TRBD1 (6 bases). V dropped 3 bases and J dropped 7 bases, with 16 bases sitting between them. The length of the CDR3 is 16 residues. Per the germline V gene, CDR1 is LNHDA and CDR2 is SQIVND (reference sequence).